The sample holds one count of the clone carrying this T cell receptor beta chain. The study recruited people aged about 18 to 89 years across some 23 US areas. Exposed enrollees encountered a COVID-19 case at some point within 2 weeks before study entry. The authors' processing: By means of reference gene primer amplification, nucleated cell counts were estimated. The repertoire was sequenced with immunoSEQ multiplex PCR; TCRdb's copy has only in-frame clones and lacks some. V and J calls and clone size are given by that table; D and trimming were obtained from the DNA. The sample holds 430,000 or so clones, around nine tenths seen once. Trimming shortened V by 1 base and J by 7 bases, and 10 bases separated the two germline ends. The CDR3 has 13 amino acids. The germline V gene has CDR1 MGHRA and CDR2 YSYEKL. This entry is derived from a study of blood T cell repertoires in COVID-19. About the study: From T cells, B-cell-depleted T cells, or PBMCs came the material, which was cDNA or gDNA.

The clonotype originates from a woman aged 18-29 years who had been exposed to COVID-19. The chain joins TRBV4-1 to TRBJ1-1, with D unclear. Specimen: PBMCs or T cells enriched from blood (not recorded which). The CDR3 region has the DNA TGCGCCAGCAGCCAAGGGCCCCGGGTTGAAGCTTTCTTT. Translation gives CASSQGPRVEAFF.